Listed below are T cell receptor beta chains from one sample, sequenced in a study of shared clonotypes between healthy human individuals. The table came from immunoSEQ multiplex PCR; TCRdb's copy has only in-frame clones and leaves some out. The data hold over a million clones, with around 98% observed a single time. Material: naive CD4+ T cells sorted from blood. These receptors came from a man aged 25-40 years in good health. Each CDR3 is given with its conserved first and last residue. D genes are given only for firm matches. Where a row states a size, it is once, few, many or the class of an expanded clone; other rows omit it.

clone_size: NA
d_call: NA
cdr3_length: 12
j_call: TRBJ2-5
v_call: TRBV5-1
cdr3_aa: CASRQGKETQYF
cdr3_nt: TGCGCCAGCAGACAGGGCAAAGAGACCCAGTACTTC

clone_size: NA
d_call: NA
cdr3_length: 15
j_call: TRBJ2-5
v_call: TRBV10-3
cdr3_aa: CAISEPRGAGETQYF
cdr3_nt: TGTGCCATCAGTGAGCCCCGGGGGGCTGGGGAGACCCAGTACTTC

clone_size: NA
d_call: NA
cdr3_length: 13
j_call: TRBJ2-7
v_call: TRBV7-9
cdr3_aa: CASSLGVTYEQYF
cdr3_nt: TGTGCCAGCAGCTTAGGGGTCACCTACGAGCAGTACTTC

clone_size: NA
d_call: NA
cdr3_length: 13
j_call: TRBJ2-3
v_call: TRBV6-1
cdr3_aa: CATGYPSTDTQYF
cdr3_nt: TGTGCCACCGGCTACCCTAGCACAGATACGCAGTATTTT

clone_size: NA
d_call: NA
cdr3_length: 15
j_call: TRBJ2-7
v_call: TRBV11-2
cdr3_aa: CASSLDSAGTYEQYF
cdr3_nt: TGTGCCAGCAGCTTAGATAGTGCCGGAACCTACGAGCAGTACTTC

clone_size: NA
d_call: NA
cdr3_length: 14
j_call: TRBJ2-1
v_call: TRBV9
cdr3_aa: CASSVDRILDEQFF
cdr3_nt: TGTGCCAGCAGCGTAGATAGAATTCTCGATGAGCAGTTCTTC

clone_size: once
d_call: TRBD2
cdr3_length: 16
j_call: TRBJ2-5
v_call: TRBV7-9
cdr3_aa: CASSNRLAGVRETQYF
cdr3_nt: TGTGCCAGCAGCAACAGACTAGCGGGAGTAAGAGAGACCCAGTACTTC

clone_size: NA
d_call: NA
cdr3_length: 13
j_call: TRBJ2-2
v_call: TRBV2
cdr3_aa: CASSEARAGELFF
cdr3_nt: TGTGCCAGCAGTGAAGCGCGGGCCGGGGAGCTGTTTTTT

clone_size: NA
d_call: NA
cdr3_length: 15
j_call: TRBJ2-1
v_call: TRBV2
cdr3_aa: CASSEDLPRGDEQFF
cdr3_nt: TGTGCCAGCAGTGAAGATTTGCCTAGAGGGGATGAGCAGTTCTTC

clone_size: NA
d_call: NA
cdr3_length: 15
j_call: TRBJ2-7
v_call: TRBV9
cdr3_aa: CASSVGWGADYEQYF
cdr3_nt: TGTGCCAGCAGCGTAGGTTGGGGGGCAGACTACGAGCAGTACTTC

clone_size: NA
d_call: NA
cdr3_length: 13
j_call: TRBJ2-7
v_call: TRBV11-2
cdr3_aa: CASSLVASGEQYF
cdr3_nt: TGTGCCAGCAGCTTAGTAGCGTCGGGCGAGCAGTACTTC

clone_size: NA
d_call: NA
cdr3_length: 16
j_call: TRBJ1-1
v_call: TRBV7-9
cdr3_aa: CASSLAIPLGLNEAFF
cdr3_nt: TGTGCCAGCAGCTTAGCGATTCCCTTGGGGCTCAATGAAGCTTTCTTT

clone_size: NA
d_call: TRBD1
cdr3_length: 15
j_call: TRBJ1-2
v_call: TRBV28
cdr3_aa: CASSPPQGAYYGYTF
cdr3_nt: TGTGCCAGCAGTCCCCCACAGGGGGCCTACTATGGCTACACCTTC

clone_size: NA
d_call: NA
cdr3_length: 11
j_call: TRBJ2-7
v_call: TRBV20-1
cdr3_aa: CSARDAWEQYF
cdr3_nt: TGCAGTGCTAGAGACGCGTGGGAGCAGTACTTC

clone_size: NA
d_call: TRBD1
cdr3_length: 14
j_call: TRBJ2-2
v_call: TRBV10-3
cdr3_aa: CAISELQGAGELFF
cdr3_nt: TGTGCCATCAGTGAGCTACAGGGGGCCGGGGAGCTGTTTTTT

clone_size: NA
d_call: NA
cdr3_length: 15
j_call: TRBJ2-7
v_call: TRBV4-3
cdr3_aa: CASSQVGTGYSEQYF
cdr3_nt: TGCGCCAGCAGCCAAGTGGGAACAGGGTACAGCGAGCAGTACTTC

clone_size: NA
d_call: TRBD2
cdr3_length: 14
j_call: TRBJ2-1
v_call: TRBV5-4
cdr3_aa: CASSIAGAYNEQFF
cdr3_nt: TGTGCCAGCAGCATAGCGGGGGCCTACAATGAGCAGTTCTTC

clone_size: NA
d_call: NA
cdr3_length: 16
j_call: TRBJ2-6
v_call: TRBV7-9
cdr3_aa: CASPAASPSGANVLTF
cdr3_nt: TGTGCCAGCCCTGCAGCTTCCCCTTCTGGGGCCAACGTCCTGACTTTC

clone_size: NA
d_call: NA
cdr3_length: 14
j_call: TRBJ2-3
v_call: TRBV25-1
cdr3_aa: CASIPRGRTDTQYF
cdr3_nt: TGTGCCAGCATCCCGAGGGGGAGAACGGATACGCAGTATTTT

clone_size: NA
d_call: TRBD1
cdr3_length: 15
j_call: TRBJ2-3
v_call: TRBV6-5
cdr3_aa: CASSYANTGADTQYF
cdr3_nt: TGTGCCAGCAGTTACGCCAACACAGGGGCGGATACGCAGTATTTT

clone_size: NA
d_call: NA
cdr3_length: 15
j_call: TRBJ1-1
v_call: TRBV5-4
cdr3_aa: CASSLGSPMNTEAFF
cdr3_nt: TGTGCCAGCAGCCTGGGGAGCCCCATGAACACTGAAGCTTTCTTT

clone_size: NA
d_call: NA
cdr3_length: 16
j_call: TRBJ2-5
v_call: TRBV5-1
cdr3_aa: CASSTSAVGLQETQYF
cdr3_nt: TGCGCCAGCAGCACCTCTGCGGTAGGACTCCAAGAGACCCAGTACTTC

clone_size: NA
d_call: NA
cdr3_length: 15
j_call: TRBJ1-1
v_call: TRBV7-9
cdr3_aa: CASSLRTALNTEAFF
cdr3_nt: TGTGCCAGCAGCCTAAGGACAGCCTTGAACACTGAAGCTTTCTTT

clone_size: NA
d_call: TRBD1
cdr3_length: 16
j_call: TRBJ2-7
v_call: TRBV18
cdr3_aa: CASSPISGTGGYEQYF
cdr3_nt: TGTGCCAGCTCACCAATTTCCGGGACAGGGGGCTACGAGCAGTACTTC

clone_size: NA
d_call: TRBD1
cdr3_length: 15
j_call: TRBJ2-7
v_call: TRBV28
cdr3_aa: CASSPHLGQTYEQYF
cdr3_nt: TGTGCCAGCAGTCCCCATCTGGGACAGACCTACGAGCAGTACTTC